The source of this T cell receptor (beta chain) is a study of blood T cell repertoires in COVID-19. As for the study in general: COVID-19 samples from acute and convalescent phases originated in the United States, Italy and Spain. Nucleic acid was either cDNA or gDNA, and it came from T cells, B-cell-depleted T cells, or PBMCs.

This clone was seen just once. Losses at the gene ends were 0 bases for V and 10 bases for J; bases not matched to a gene: 6. The length of the CDR3 is 14 residues. Germline CDR1 SGDLS, CDR2 YYNGEE. Per the authors' pipeline: It was from reference gene primer amplification that nucleated cell counts were estimated. Here immunoSEQ multiplex PCR was the method, and the copy in TCRdb shows in-frame clones only, minus some. V and J calls and clone size are copied from that table; D and trimming were computed from the DNA. The sample lists about 120,000 clones, over 75% occurring once. The chain employs TRBV9 and TRBJ2-7, with 11 bases that match TRBD1. The source material was peripheral blood. This sequence originates from a woman over 75 with acute or convalescent COVID-19. CDR3 residues: CASSVDGDRGFQYF. For the CDR3, the DNA is TGTGCCAGCAGCGTAGACGGGGACAGGGGGTTTCAGTACTTC.